One and the same sample provided the 27 T cell receptor beta chains below, sequenced in a study of T cell repertoires in cytomegalovirus infection. These receptors' targets are unknown. TCRdb fed the reads into MiXCR, producing one record per CDR3 protein. The sample includes approximately 350,000 distinct CDR3 sequences, 34% seen only once; the top ten take approximately 12%. The sequenced sample was cultured PBMCs, obtained from culture after CMV antigen stimulation. Receptor source: a human donor in good health (CMV status not recorded). Some clones in this sample may be carry-over from other donors' samples.

Many counts were recorded for this clonotype. This chain joins TRBV12-3 or TRBV12-4 and TRBJ2-7; no clear D. The CDR3 extends over 14 amino acids. V lost 3 bases, J lost 2 bases, and 11 bases lay in between. The chain's CDR3 is CASSFKGPAYEQYF. CDR3 nucleotide sequence: TGTGCCAGCAGTTTCAAGGGCCCGGCCTACGAGCAGTACTTC.

The chain employs TRBV4-1 and TRBJ2-1; 7 nucleotides agree with TRBD2. The junction had 0 bases not matched to a gene; V was cut back by 3 bases and J by 7 bases. Germline CDR1 MGHRA, CDR2 YSYEKL. This CDR3 spans 12 amino acids. CDR3 protein: CASSHGGNEQFF. CDR3 in DNA: TGCGCCAGCAGCCACGGGGGGAATGAGCAGTTCTTC.

This clonotype was recorded once. The chain recombines TRBV29-1 with TRBJ1-1, with TRBD1 matching over 10 bases. CDR3 size: 13 residues. V lost 6 bases, J lost 6 bases, and 7 bases stayed unmatched. Germline CDR1 reads SQVTM; CDR2 reads ANQGSEA. The CDR3 DNA is TGCAGCGTCCGGGAAGGACAGGGGGCTGAAGCTTTCTTT. Protein: CSVREGQGAEAFF.

This clonotype was seen only a few times. This chain joins TRBV19 and TRBJ1-5; D gene unclear. CDR1 LNHDA and CDR2 SQIVND come from the germline V gene (reference sequence). The CDR3 has 13 amino acids. Trimming cost V 0 bases and J 9 bases, with 9 bases left between them. This chain's CDR3 is CASSIDLRRPQHF. The CDR3 bases are TGTGCCAGTAGTATAGATCTGAGGCGGCCCCAGCATTTT.

The chain couples TRBV7-2 to TRBJ2-1; 12 bases are shared with TRBD2. The CDR3 length is 15 residues. The junction had 11 bases not matched to a gene; V was cut back by 8 bases and J by 9 bases. Per the germline V gene, CDR1 is SGHTA and CDR2 is FQGNSA. The CDR3 here is CASGMRLAGVGEQFF. The CDR3 nucleotides read TGTGCCAGCGGAATGCGACTAGCGGGAGTTGGTGAGCAGTTCTTC.

This clonotype appeared many times. The chain employs TRBV7-8 and TRBJ1-1, with no clear D. CDR1 SGHVS and CDR2 FQNEAQ come from the germline V gene. Trimming pared 5 bases from V and 7 bases from J, leaving 23 bases between. There are 16 residues in the CDR3. The DNA for the CDR3 is TGTGCCAGCAGCCCCCGCTGGGTGAATAGTGCGGGTGAAGCTTTCTTT. It yields the protein CASSPRWVNSAGEAFF.

The chain is built from TRBV2 and TRBJ1-2; the match to TRBD1 covers 8 bases. The length of the CDR3 is 14 residues. Germline trimming cut 6 bases from V and 8 bases from J; bases unmatched to any gene: 11. Per germline, CDR1 SNHLY and CDR2 FYNNEI. The CDR3, as DNA: TGTGCCAGCAGAGATGACAGGGGATCTGGGGGCTACACCTTC. Protein sequence: CASRDDRGSGGYTF.

The chain is built from TRBV6-2 or TRBV6-3 and TRBJ2-1, with D maybe TRBD2 (6 bases). V was clipped by 5 bases and J by 6 bases, with 17 bases between them. The germline V gene encodes CDR1 MNHEY and CDR2 SVGEGT. CDR3 length: 15 residues. CDR3 in amino acids: CASSATGLRSNEQFF. For the CDR3, the DNA is TGTGCCAGCAGTGCGACGGGACTGAGAAGCAATGAGCAGTTCTTC.

V is TRBV28 and J is TRBJ2-7; no firm D call. There are 14 residues in the CDR3. Germline CDR1 is MDHEN and CDR2 is SYDVKM. V shed 3 bases and J shed 4 bases, with 13 bases lying between them. DNA of the CDR3: TGTGCCAGCAGTTTTCCAGTCCAGGCGTACGAGCAGTACTTC. Its translation is CASSFPVQAYEQYF. Full variable domain (remainder filled in from reference TRBV28 and TRBJ2-7): DVKVTQSSRYLVKRTGEKVFLECVQDMDHENMFWYRQDPGLGLRLIYFSYDVKMKEKGDIPEGYSVSREKKERFSLILESASTNQTSMYLCASSFPVQAYEQYFGPGTRLTVT.

This clonotype showed up many times. V and J are TRBV11-3 and TRBJ1-1; 8 bases agree with TRBD1. V lost 5 bases and J lost 12; bases outside the gene matches: 8. Germline CDR1 reads SGHNT; CDR2 reads YENEEA. The CDR3 is 12 amino acids. DNA for the CDR3: TGTGCCAGCAGCGGTGACAGGGGTCGAACTTTCTTT. This gives the protein CASSGDRGRTFF. The full variable domain, completed using reference TRBV11-3 and TRBJ1-1, is EAGVVQSPRYKIIEKKQPVAFWCNPISGHNTLYWYLQNLGQGPELLIRYENEEAVDDSQLPKDRFSAERLKGVDSTLKIQPAELGDSAVYLCASSGDRGRTFFGQGTRLTVV.

This clonotype was seen only a few times. The chain employs TRBV7-3 and TRBJ2-3, with TRBD2 matching 7 bases. V lost 5 bases, J lost 4 bases, and 9 bases stayed unmatched. The germline V gene encodes CDR1 SGHTA and CDR2 FQGTGA. The CDR3 length is 15 residues. The CDR3 DNA reads as TGTGCCAGCAGCATGCAGCGGGGCAGGTCAGATACGCAGTATTTT. This translates into CASSMQRGRSDTQYF.

This clonotype came up a few times. This chain joins TRBV6-1 and TRBJ2-4, with D tentatively TRBD2 (6 bases). CDR1 and CDR2 (germline): MNHNS, SASEGT. The CDR3 contains 15 residues. V was shortened by 0 bases and J by 0 bases, with 6 bases between the two germline ends. The CDR3 region has the DNA TGTGCCAGCAGTGAAGCCGGGAGAGCCAAAAACATTCAGTACTTC. Its protein is CASSEAGRAKNIQYF.

The V call is TRBV7-6, the J call TRBJ1-5; 8 bases agree with TRBD1. V was pared by 0 bases and J by 0 bases, with 10 bases of the junction left unmatched. Per germline, CDR1 SGHVS and CDR2 FNYEAQ. This CDR3 comprises 19 residues. CDR3 bases: TGTGCCAGCAGCTTAGCCCCTTACAGGGGGACTGGTAGCAATCAGCCCCAGCATTTT. This gives the protein CASSLAPYRGTGSNQPQHF.

This clonotype has only a few counts. The chain couples TRBV4-2 to TRBJ2-5, with D unresolved. The V and J ends lost 3 bases and 7 bases respectively, with 12 bases between them. From germline, CDR1 is LGHNA and CDR2 YNFKEQ. The CDR3 sequence is 13 residues long. CDR3 loop: CASSHERERTQYF. The CDR3 DNA sequence: TGTGCCAGCAGCCATGAGCGTGAGAGGACCCAGTACTTC.

The sample holds a few counts of this clonotype. This chain joins TRBV19 and TRBJ2-1; 10 bases line up with TRBD2. Germline V CDR1 and CDR2: LNHDA, SQIVND (reference sequence). V lost 1 base and J lost 14; bases outside the gene matches: 11. This CDR3 comprises 15 residues. The CDR3 loop is CASSIGSGRTLAEFF. CDR3 DNA sequence: TGTGCCAGTAGTATAGGTAGCGGGAGGACTCTTGCTGAGTTCTTC.

The chain employs TRBV5-1 and TRBJ2-7, with D perhaps matching TRBD1 (5 bases). From germline, CDR1 is SGHRS and CDR2 YFSETQ. Deletions cut 4 bases from V and 4 bases from J, with 12 bases between. The length of the CDR3 is 13 residues. CDR3 DNA: TGCGCCAGCAGCCGAATCAAGGGGTACGAGCAGTACTTC. Protein: CASSRIKGYEQYF.

This chain links TRBV5-1 with TRBJ2-1, with 9 bases aligning to TRBD1. Unmatched junction bases numbered 6, after V lost 3 bases and J lost 2 bases. CDR1 is SGHRS and CDR2 is YFSETQ in the germline V gene. The CDR3 runs to 16 residues. In DNA form, the CDR3 reads TGCGCCAGCAGCTGGGACAGGGTGGGCACCTACAATGAGCAGTTCTTC. This codes for CASSWDRVGTYNEQFF.

This clonotype has at least ten counts. The V gene is TRBV7-2, the J gene TRBJ2-3; D is ambiguous. V was pared by 1 base and J by 8 bases, with 16 bases between. The CDR3 is 15 residues long. The germline V gene has CDR1 SGHTA and CDR2 FQGNSA. The CDR3 region is CASSLGPIGDGTQYF. DNA of the CDR3: TGTGCCAGCAGCTTAGGGCCCATCGGAGACGGTACGCAGTATTTT. Using reference TRBV7-2 and TRBJ2-3 for the parts outside the CDR3, the full variable domain is GAGVSQSPSNKVTEKGKDVELRCDPISGHTALYWYRQSLGQGLEFLIYFQGNSAPDKSGLPSDRFSAERTGGSVSTLTIQRTQQEDSAVYLCASSLGPIGDGTQYFGPGTRLTVL.

V usage is TRBV11-2 and J usage is TRBJ2-7, with 9 bases aligning to TRBD1. CDR3 length: 18 residues. CDR1 and CDR2 (germline): SGHAT, FQNNGV. V was clipped by 5 bases and J by 3 bases; unmatched bases: 17. The CDR3: CASSPGGGGQGKIYEQYF. DNA for the CDR3: TGTGCCAGCAGCCCAGGAGGGGGCGGACAGGGGAAAATCTACGAGCAGTACTTC.

This clonotype was seen a handful of times. The chain combines TRBV6-2 or TRBV6-3 with TRBJ1-1; D gene uncertain. Trimming pared 3 bases from V and 7 bases from J, leaving 6 bases between. Germline assignment: CDR1 MNHEY and CDR2 SVGEGT. The CDR3 has 11 residues. The CDR3 region has the DNA TGTGCCAGCAGTTATTGGGGTGAAGCTTTCTTT. Amino acids: CASSYWGEAFF.

The chain uses TRBV19 and TRBJ2-7; possibly TRBD1 or TRBD2 for D (6 bases each). Germline CDR1 LNHDA, CDR2 SQIVND (reference sequence). Trimming stripped 2 bases from V and 5 bases from J, with 10 bases between. The CDR3 contains 13 residues. This CDR3 reads CASSIKGGHEQYV. The CDR3 DNA reads TGTGCCAGTAGTATAAAAGGGGGGCACGAGCAGTACGTC.

This clonotype occurred a few times. The chain employs TRBV29-1 and TRBJ2-5; 9 bases are a match to TRBD2. The germline V gene encodes CDR1 SQVTM and CDR2 ANQGSEA. CDR3 length: 13 amino acids. V lost 7 bases and J lost 0; bases outside the gene matches: 3. CDR3: CSALAGNQETQYF. As DNA, the CDR3 is TGCAGCGCCCTAGCGGGGAACCAAGAGACCCAGTACTTC.

This clonotype was observed a handful of times. The genes are TRBV6-1 and TRBJ1-2; 7 bases align to TRBD1. CDR3 length equals 16 residues. CDR1 and CDR2 (germline): MNHNS, SASEGT. V lost 3 bases to trimming and J lost 2 bases; unmatched junction nucleotides: 9. CDR3 sequence: CASSDDRARLNYGYTF. CDR3 bases: TGTGCCAGCAGTGATGACAGGGCCCGACTCAACTATGGCTACACCTTC.

This clonotype was observed at least ten times. V usage is TRBV29-1 and J usage is TRBJ2-3; 9 positions agree with TRBD2. Germline assignment: CDR1 SQVTM and CDR2 ANQGSEA. Trimming took 6 bases from V and 2 from J; bases not matched to a gene: 6. The CDR3 consists of 14 residues. The CDR3, as DNA: TGCAGCGTGGCGACTAGCGGAGCCACAGATACGCAGTATTTT. This gives the protein CSVATSGATDTQYF.

V gene TRBV20-1 combines with J gene TRBJ2-1; D is uncertain. With 7 bases removed from V and 6 bases from J, the gap between germline ends came to 10 bases. This CDR3 comprises 11 residues. Germline V gives CDR1 DFQATT, CDR2 SNEGSKA (reference sequence). The chain's CDR3 is CSGLTGNEQFF. In nucleotides, the CDR3 is TGCAGTGGTCTAACGGGCAATGAGCAGTTCTTC.

The CDR3 sequence is CASIARRTGYSYGYTF. In nucleotides, the CDR3 is TGTGCCAGCATTGCAAGGAGGACAGGGTATAGCTATGGCTACACCTTC. This chain uses TRBV6-6 with TRBJ1-2; 8 bases align to TRBD1. V shed 7 bases and J 4 bases; nucleotides not matched to a gene: 14. The CDR3 loop spans 16 amino acids. Per germline, CDR1 MNHNY and CDR2 SVGAGI (reference sequence).

The chain joins TRBV20-1 to TRBJ1-1; TRBD1 is a possible D gene (6 bases). In germline, CDR1 is DFQATT, CDR2 SNEGSKA (reference sequence). The CDR3 is 12 amino acids. The ends were cut back, 3 bases at V and 11 bases at J, with 16 bases in the middle. The CDR3 loop reads CSASGQGREAFF. CDR3 in DNA: TGCAGTGCTAGTGGGCAGGGGAGGGAGGCTTTCTTT.